The next 9 T cell receptor beta chains were all read from a single sample in a study of T cells after posttransplantation cyclophosphamide. A marrow graft followed busulfan-fludarabine conditioning, with cyclophosphamide on days +3 and +4. Generated by immunoSEQ multiplex PCR, the TCRdb table keeps only in-frame clones and is missing some. The profile covers over 10,000 clones, none occurring a single time. The specimen comprised PBMCs, sampled after allogeneic stem cell transplant with posttransplant cyclophosphamide. The receptors shown here come from a female patient in her forties or fifties who received an allogeneic stem cell transplant from a related donor, was CMV-positive, and had acute GVHD only. Some T cells may originate from the graft donor.

This clone was seen repeatedly, ten times or more. The chain recombines TRBV15 with TRBJ2-7; the D is unclear. V lost 1 base, J lost 2 bases, and 9 bases lay in between. The CDR3 runs to 14 residues. Looked up from germline, CDR1 is LNHNV and CDR2 is YYDKDF (reference sequence). CDR3 sequence: CATSRGAGTYEQYF. The CDR3 nucleotides read TGTGCCACCAGCAGAGGGGCAGGCACCTACGAGCAGTACTTC.

There are many counts of this clone. The chain uses TRBV5-1 and TRBJ2-3; maybe TRBD2 (7 bases). V was clipped by 5 bases and J by 8 bases, with 18 bases between them. Germline V gives CDR1 SGHRS, CDR2 YFSETQ. The CDR3 covers 14 residues. CDR3 nucleotide sequence: TGCGCCAGCAGGGAGCTGGGGGGGCCAGGTACGCAGTATTTT. This encodes CASRELGGPGTQYF.

This clone was observed many times. The chain joins TRBV4-3 to TRBJ2-2; D is undetermined. Germline-derived CDR1 and CDR2 are LGHNA and YSLEER. The V end was cut by 3 bases, the J end by 7 bases, with 6 bases between. The CDR3 totals 12 residues. In nucleotides, the CDR3 is TGCGCCAGCAGCCACTCTCTCGGGGAGCTGTTTTTT. Its translation: CASSHSLGELFF.

This clone came up many times. This rearrangement joins TRBV6-5 to TRBJ2-1; 7 bases map to TRBD1. The J segment lost 4 bases and the V segment lost 4 bases, leaving 4 bases of the junction unmatched. Germline assignment: CDR1 MNHEY and CDR2 SVGAGI. The CDR3 runs 14 residues. CDR3 in amino acids: CASSSGTVYNEQFF. CDR3 sequence (DNA): TGTGCCAGCAGTTCGGGGACAGTTTACAATGAGCAGTTCTTC.

Many counts were recorded for this clone. The gene calls are TRBV27 and TRBJ2-1, with D possibly matching TRBD2 (5 bases). The germline V and J ends were trimmed by 2 bases and 3 bases, with 11 bases remaining between them. From germline, CDR1 is MNHEY and CDR2 SMNVEV (reference sequence). The CDR3 loop spans 15 amino acids. The CDR3 loop reads CASSLLPAVYNEQFF. CDR3 in DNA: TGTGCCAGCAGTTTACTCCCAGCGGTCTACAATGAGCAGTTCTTC.

In this sample, this clone turned up many times. The CDR3 region is CASSRAGGGVSDTQYF. As DNA, the CDR3 is TGTGCCAGTAGTAGGGCTGGCGGGGGAGTATCAGATACGCAGTATTTT. The chain has TRBV19 and TRBJ2-3; TRBD2 matches 7 bases. The CDR3 loop spans 16 amino acids. The germline V gene encodes CDR1 LNHDA and CDR2 SQIVND (reference sequence). The trim removed 4 bases at V and 4 bases at J, leaving 11 bases unmatched.

This clone was seen many times. This rearrangement joins TRBV19 to TRBJ1-5; D is unresolved. Trimming pared 3 bases from V and 7 bases from J, leaving 7 bases between. This CDR3 contains 12 residues. Germline V gives CDR1 LNHDA, CDR2 SQIVND (reference sequence). CDR3 loop: CASSIRGQPQHF. The DNA of the CDR3 is TGTGCCAGTAGTATCCGCGGACAGCCCCAGCATTTT.

This clone was observed many times. V gene TRBV10-2 combines with J gene TRBJ1-3; D is perhaps TRBD1 (5 bases). The germline V gene encodes CDR1 WSHSY and CDR2 SAAADI. CDR3 length equals 17 residues. Trimming left V 2 bases short and J 0 bases short, with 14 bases between. The CDR3 region is CASSEAGQLLSGNTIYF. CDR3 bases: TGCGCCAGCAGTGAGGCGGGGCAGCTCCTCTCTGGAAACACCATATATTTT.

This clone was recorded many times. The genes are TRBV27 and TRBJ2-2; D is perhaps TRBD1 (8 bases). Germline V lookup: CDR1 MNHEY, CDR2 SMNVEV (reference sequence). V shed 3 bases and J shed 4 bases, with 18 bases lying between them. The CDR3 spans 17 residues. In nucleotides, the CDR3 is TGTGCCAGCAGTTTTCGACTGACAGGGGAGGGCACCGGGGAGCTGTTTTTT. Amino acids: CASSFRLTGEGTGELFF.